These T cell receptor beta chains were read from a single sample in a study of cytomegalovirus exposure and HLA in healthy donors. Clones were read by immunoSEQ multiplex PCR, and TCRdb kept only the in-frame ones, dropping some. Here the sample table reports more than 95,000 clones. Sequenced: PBMCs. The receptors come from a man aged 35-49 years in good health and CMV-seronegative. CDR3s include the opening cysteine and the closing phenylalanine or tryptophan. A D gene is named only where the DNA matches it firmly.

D gene	V gene	J gene	CDR3 DNA	CDR3 protein
TRBD2	TRBV7-2	TRBJ2-7	TGTGCCAGCAGCCGAACTACTAGCGGGGGAACCTACGAGCAGTACTTC	CASSRTTSGGTYEQYF
TRBD1	TRBV10-3	TRBJ1-2	TGTGCCATCGCGCAGGGGGACTATGGCTACACCTTC	CAIAQGDYGYTF
NA	TRBV5-6	TRBJ2-3	TGTGCCAGCAGCTCACAGGGAACCGATACGCAGTATTTT	CASSSQGTDTQYF
TRBD1	TRBV5-1	TRBJ1-4	TGCGCCAGCAGCGTAGGACAGGGGAATGAAAAACTGTTTTTT	CASSVGQGNEKLFF
TRBD2	TRBV30	TRBJ2-1	TGTGCCTGGAGAGAGTTTAGCGGGGATCCGATTTACAATGAGCAGTTCTTC	CAWREFSGDPIYNEQFF
TRBD1	TRBV28	TRBJ1-4	TGTGCCAGCAGTTTAGGGACAGGGGGTCAGGGTGAAAAACTGTTTTTT	CASSLGTGGQGEKLFF
NA	TRBV30	TRBJ2-7	TGTGCCTGGAGTGTCCAGGGGCCGAGCTCCTACGAGCAGTACTTC	CAWSVQGPSSYEQYF
TRBD2	TRBV19	TRBJ2-5	TGTGCCAGTAGTTCCGGGGGGAGAGAGACCCAGTACTTC	CASSSGGRETQYF
NA	TRBV9	TRBJ1-5	TGTGCCAGCAGCGAACCTAGGGGAGGGGATCAGCCCCAGCATTTT	CASSEPRGGDQPQHF
TRBD1	TRBV18	TRBJ1-1	TGTGCCAGCTCACTTATGACAGGGCTGGGCACTGAAGCTTTCTTT	CASSLMTGLGTEAFF
NA	TRBV6-1	TRBJ1-4	TGTGCCAGCAGTGTGAGGGTTGCGGGTGATGAAAAACTGTTTTTT	CASSVRVAGDEKLFF
TRBD2	TRBV19	TRBJ2-7	TGTGCCAGTAGTGGTGCGGGGGGAACCCCCTACGAGCAGTACTTC	CASSGAGGTPYEQYF
TRBD1	TRBV19	TRBJ2-2	TGTGCCAGTAGTCAACAGGGGGACGGCGGGGAGCTGTTTTTT	CASSQQGDGGELFF
NA	TRBV30	TRBJ2-7	TGTGCCTGGGCACAGGGTGGCGCCTACGAGCAGTACTTC	CAWAQGGAYEQYF
NA	TRBV4-3	TRBJ2-2	TGCGCCAGCAGCCTCGGGACTACCGGGGAGCTGTTTTTT	CASSLGTTGELFF
NA	TRBV6-1	TRBJ1-6	TGTGCCAGCAGTGAAAATAATCGGAGCTCCTATAATTCACCCCTCCACTTT	CASSENNRSSYNSPLHF
NA	TRBV25-1	TRBJ1-5	TGTGCCAGCCCTATCCTCCGCAATCGACAGGTACAGCCCCAGCATTTT	CASPILRNRQVQPQHF
TRBD2	TRBV4-1	TRBJ2-1	TGCGCCAGCAGCCAAGAAGGACTAGCGGCTAACTACAATGAGCAGTTCTTC	CASSQEGLAANYNEQFF
NA	TRBV15	TRBJ2-2	TGTGCCACCAGCACTGAAGCGGGCCCAATGAACACCGGGGAGCTGTTTTTT	CATSTEAGPMNTGELFF
NA	TRBV7-2	TRBJ1-5	TGTGCCAGCAGCAATTACCGGGGTGAGGGTCAGCCCCAGCATTTT	CASSNYRGEGQPQHF
TRBD1	TRBV6-1	TRBJ1-3	TGTGCCAGCAGTGGCGGGACAGTTCTATTTAGTGGAAACACCATATATTTT	CASSGGTVLFSGNTIYF
NA	TRBV2	TRBJ2-7	TGTGCCAGCAGTGAAACCTACGAGCAGTACTTC	CASSETYEQYF
TRBD1	TRBV19	TRBJ1-4	TGTGCCAGTAGTAACAGGGGAGAAGAAAAACTGTTTTTT	CASSNRGEEKLFF
NA	TRBV19	TRBJ2-3	TGTGCCAGTAGTGGGAGTTTGGATACGCAGTATTTT	CASSGSLDTQYF
NA	TRBV30	TRBJ2-7	TGTGCCTGGAGTTTTGGCACTACCTACGAGCAGTACTTC	CAWSFGTTYEQYF
NA	TRBV19	TRBJ1-2	TGTGCCAGTAGTGACACCGGGACACCAGCTAACTATGGCTACACCTTC	CASSDTGTPANYGYTF
NA	TRBV5-1	TRBJ1-2	TGCGCCAGCAGCTCCCTACAGACAGGAGCCTATGGCTACACCTTC	CASSSLQTGAYGYTF
NA	TRBV21-1	TRBJ2-1	TGTGCCAGCAGCCTATCGACAGGGTCCTACAATGAGCAGTTCTTC	CASSLSTGSYNEQFF
NA	TRBV5-1	TRBJ1-2	TGCGCCAGCAGCTTGTCGGCAGGGGATGGCTACACCTTC	CASSLSAGDGYTF
NA	TRBV4-1	TRBJ1-2	TGCGCCAGCAGCCAAGATGTCGGGTTTAGCCCTAACTATGGCTACACCTTC	CASSQDVGFSPNYGYTF
NA	TRBV2	TRBJ1-1	TGTGCCGGCAGAGGGGGGGAGGGGGCTTTCTTT	CAGRGGEGAFF
TRBD1	TRBV7-6	TRBJ1-1	TGTGCCAGCAGCTCCCAACAGGGGGGAGAGACTGAAGCTTTCTTT	CASSSQQGGETEAFF
TRBD1	TRBV10-3	TRBJ1-5	TGTGCCATCCGTCTCCGGGACAGGGTAATTTCCAATCAGCCCCAGCATTTT	CAIRLRDRVISNQPQHF
TRBD1	TRBV7-2	TRBJ1-4	TGTGCCAGCAGCTCGTACAGGGGAACTAATGAAAAACTGTTTTTT	CASSSYRGTNEKLFF
NA	TRBV27	TRBJ2-7	TGTGCCAGCAGTCCCCGGGAAGGGCCCTACGAGCAGTACTTC	CASSPREGPYEQYF
NA	TRBV10-3	TRBJ1-2	TGTGCCATCAGTGAGTCAACCGGGAAGGGCTATGGCTACACCTTC	CAISESTGKGYGYTF
TRBD1	TRBV19	TRBJ2-7	TGTGCCAGTAGAATAACTCCGGGACAGGGGTCCTACGAGCAGTACTTC	CASRITPGQGSYEQYF
TRBD1	TRBV19	TRBJ2-7	TGTGCCAGTAGTCGCAACAGGGGGGCGTCCTACGAGCAGTACTTC	CASSRNRGASYEQYF
TRBD1	TRBV5-1	TRBJ1-2	TGCGCCAGCAGCTTGGAGGGACAGAACTATGGCTACACCTTC	CASSLEGQNYGYTF
TRBD1	TRBV9	TRBJ1-4	TGTGCCAGCAGCCCCCGAGGTGAGGGGGCAAAACTGTTTTTT	CASSPRGEGAKLFF
NA	TRBV28	TRBJ2-1	TGTGCCAGCAGTTCGAGGTTTTCCTACAATGAGCAGTTCTTC	CASSSRFSYNEQFF
TRBD2	TRBV4-3	TRBJ2-7	TGCGCCAGCAGCCAAGATCCGGGACTAGCGGGCCCATACGAGCAGTACTTC	CASSQDPGLAGPYEQYF
TRBD1	TRBV4-1	TRBJ2-2	TGCGCCAGCAGCCCACAGGGGGCCCTTTTCAGGACCAACACCGGGGAGCTGTTTTTT	CASSPQGALFRTNTGELFF
TRBD2	TRBV7-6	TRBJ2-1	TGTGCCAGCAGCCCGGGTCGATTGGGACTAGCGGATTCCTACAATGAGCAGTTCTTC	CASSPGRLGLADSYNEQFF
TRBD1	TRBV10-1	TRBJ2-1	TGCGCCAGCGGGGACAGTCCCTACAATGAGCAGTTCTTC	CASGDSPYNEQFF
TRBD2	TRBV7-8	TRBJ2-3	TGTGCCAGCAGCTTAGTGGGGGGGGGCACAGATACGCAGTATTTT	CASSLVGGGTDTQYF
NA	TRBV18	TRBJ1-5	TGTGCCAGCTCACCGGGCAGCAATCAGCCCCAGCATTTT	CASSPGSNQPQHF
NA	TRBV4-1	TRBJ2-3	TGCGCCAGCAGCCAAGAATCCGTCCGGGTCACAGATACGCAGTATTTT	CASSQESVRVTDTQYF
TRBD1	TRBV30	TRBJ1-3	TGTGCCTGGAGTCCACAGACAGGGGTTGGAAACACCATATATTTT	CAWSPQTGVGNTIYF
NA	TRBV5-4	TRBJ1-2	TGTGCCAGCAGCCCCGGACAAGTCTATGGCTACACCTTC	CASSPGQVYGYTF
TRBD1	TRBV11-2	TRBJ2-5	TGTGCCAGCAGCGTAACGACAGGGGCCGGGGAGACCCAGTACTTC	CASSVTTGAGETQYF
TRBD1	TRBV6-1	TRBJ1-5	TGTGCCAGCAGTAGTACAGGGGCTCAGCCCCAGCATTTT	CASSSTGAQPQHF
TRBD1	TRBV7-9	TRBJ1-2	TGTGCCAGCAGCTCGGGACAGCCACTCGGGGTTTCGGCATTC	CASSSGQPLGVSAF
NA	TRBV5-1	TRBJ2-3	TGCGCCAGCAGGCCGGAAGTCCGACTAGTGGGGCATGCGGATACGCAGTATTTT	CASRPEVRLVGHADTQYF
TRBD1	TRBV19	TRBJ1-4	TGTGCCAGTAGTATTTCCAGGGGGAACGATGAAAAACTGTTTTTT	CASSISRGNDEKLFF
TRBD1	TRBV7-2	TRBJ1-4	TGTGCCAGCAGCCCTGGGACAGGGGCAGGAGAAAAACTGTTTTTT	CASSPGTGAGEKLFF
TRBD2	TRBV7-9	TRBJ2-3	TGTGCCAGCAGCCTCGGGACTAGCGGGGGGGTCACAGATACGCAGTATTTT	CASSLGTSGGVTDTQYF